This T cell receptor beta chain was profiled in a study of blood T cell repertoires in COVID-19. Repertoires were generated with immunoSEQ multiplex PCR, while TCRdb's copy carries only in-frame clones and drops some. Among some 200,000 clones listed, around 80% were seen once. V lost 7 bases, J lost 1 base, and 21 bases stayed unmatched. CDR3 length: 20 residues. Germline loops: CDR1 ENHRY, CDR2 SYGVKD. The gene calls are TRBV10-3 and TRBJ2-2, with TRBD2 identical over 7 bases. The sequencing sample was made of PBMCs or T cells enriched from blood (not recorded which). The source of this sequence is a woman aged 45 to 65 who had recovered from COVID-19. The CDR3 nucleotides are TGTGCCATCACCGGAAGACTGGGGAGGGAGGGCCTGTTGAACACCGGGGAGCTGTTTTTT. Protein: CAITGRLGREGLLNTGELFF.